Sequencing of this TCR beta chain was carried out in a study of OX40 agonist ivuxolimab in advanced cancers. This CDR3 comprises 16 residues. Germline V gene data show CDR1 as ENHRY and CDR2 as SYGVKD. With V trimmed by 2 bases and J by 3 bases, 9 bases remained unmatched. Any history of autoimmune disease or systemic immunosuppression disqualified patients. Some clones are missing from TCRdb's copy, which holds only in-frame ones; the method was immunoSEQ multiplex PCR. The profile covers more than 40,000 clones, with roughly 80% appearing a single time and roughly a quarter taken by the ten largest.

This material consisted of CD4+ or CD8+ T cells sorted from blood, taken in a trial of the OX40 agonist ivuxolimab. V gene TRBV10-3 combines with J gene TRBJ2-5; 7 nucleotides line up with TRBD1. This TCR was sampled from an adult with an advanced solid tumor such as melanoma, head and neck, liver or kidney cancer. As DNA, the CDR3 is TGTGCCATCAGTGAGCCCTCGCAACAGGGGAAAGAGACCCAGTACTTC. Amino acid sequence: CAISEPSQQGKETQYF.